The clone carrying this T cell receptor (beta chain) occurred many times. The antigen remains undetermined. Some clones are missing from TCRdb's copy, which holds only in-frame ones; the method was immunoSEQ multiplex PCR. The data hold approximately 350,000 clones, with around two thirds observed a single time. Trimming left V 11 bases short and J 3 bases short, with 10 bases between. The CDR3 is made up of 12 amino acids. Looked up from germline, CDR1 is ENHRY and CDR2 is SYGVKD. The sample is drawn from a study of shared clonotypes between healthy human individuals. On the study more broadly: For every donor, three CD4 naive, three CD4 memory, two CD8 naive and one CD8 memory plates were used. General study results and limits: On the whole, naive subsets had larger estimated richness than memory subsets had.

This clonotype was obtained from a young man in good health. The gene calls are TRBV10-3 and TRBJ2-2; D is unclear. The specimen sequenced was memory CD4+ T cells sorted from blood. Subset here: CD45RA-negative fraction. The CDR3 DNA reads as TGTGCCCACGGGTTTGACACCGGGGAGCTGTTTTTT. Its translation: CAHGFDTGELFF.